The source of this T cell receptor (beta chain) is a study of T cell repertoires in cytomegalovirus infection. Regarding the study as a whole: HLA-C-restricted CMV clonotypes gave the most frequent clonotype in two of eight donors. Totalled public TCR beta family frequency picked out people who carried CMV plus the relevant HLA.

TCRdb recomputed calls from the reads with MiXCR, one row per CDR3 protein. In the table there are around 530,000 distinct CDR3 sequences, around 27% of which are singletons. As to this clonotype: The antigen remains undetermined.

V lost 1 base and J lost 3; bases outside the gene matches: 5. CDR3 length: 16 residues. The V gene's germline CDR1 is SGHTA and CDR2 FQGNSA. The chain joins TRBV7-2 to TRBJ1-4; 7 bases agree with TRBD1. The source of this sequence is a human donor in good health (CMV status not recorded). Some clones in this sample may be carry-over from other donors' samples. The sequenced sample consisted of PBMCs. The CDR3 sequence is CASSLGRQGANEKLFF. The CDR3 DNA sequence: TGTGCCAGCAGCTTAGGGAGGCAGGGGGCTAATGAAAAACTGTTTTTT.